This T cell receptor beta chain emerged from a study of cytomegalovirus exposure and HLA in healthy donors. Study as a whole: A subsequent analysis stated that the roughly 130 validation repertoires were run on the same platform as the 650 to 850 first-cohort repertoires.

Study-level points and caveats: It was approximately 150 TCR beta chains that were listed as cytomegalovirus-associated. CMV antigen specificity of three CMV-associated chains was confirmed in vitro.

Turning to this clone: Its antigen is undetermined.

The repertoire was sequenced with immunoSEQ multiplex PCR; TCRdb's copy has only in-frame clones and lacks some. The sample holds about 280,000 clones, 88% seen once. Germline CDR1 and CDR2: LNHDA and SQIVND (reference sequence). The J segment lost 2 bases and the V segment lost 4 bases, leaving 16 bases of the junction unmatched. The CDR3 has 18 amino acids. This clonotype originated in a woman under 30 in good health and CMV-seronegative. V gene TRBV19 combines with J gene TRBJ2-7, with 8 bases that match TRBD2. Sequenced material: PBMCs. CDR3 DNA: TGTGCCAGTAGTAAGGGCACGGCCGGGAGGGCCGGAACCTACGAGCAGTACTTC. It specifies CASSKGTAGRAGTYEQYF.